These 15 T cell receptor beta chains originate from one sample sequenced in a study of chemoradiotherapy in HPV16-positive cancers. Using immunoSEQ multiplex PCR, the repertoire was profiled, and TCRdb retains in-frame clones only, with some absent. The sample holds around 13,000 clones, approximately 75% seen once. Sampling was done from a patient who underwent chemoradiotherapy. Every receptor here comes from a human donor with HPV-associated anogenital cancer.

The chain recombines TRBV9 with TRBJ2-1, with a weak D call TRBD1 (7 bases). Trimming removed 5 bases from V and 10 bases from J, with 10 bases in between. The CDR3 covers 11 residues. The germline gives CDR1 SGDLS, CDR2 YYNGEE. The CDR3 sequence is CASSQGGEQFF. In DNA, the CDR3 is TGTGCCAGCAGTCAGGGGGGAGAGCAGTTCTTC. The whole variable domain, filled in from reference TRBV9 and TRBJ2-1, reads DSGVTQTPKHLITATGQRVTLRCSPRSGDLSVYWYQQSLDQGLQFLIQYYNGEERAKGNILERFSAQQFPDLHSELNLSSLELGDSALYFCASSQGGEQFFGPGTRLTVL.

The chain combines TRBV29-1 with TRBJ2-3; possible D gene TRBD2, 5 bases. V was clipped by 7 bases and J by 3 bases, with 14 bases between them. Germline CDR1 and CDR2: SQVTM and ANQGSEA. The CDR3 covers 13 residues. CDR3 DNA sequence: TGCAGCGCCCAAGGAGGTGGAACAGATACGCAGTATTTT. Translated: CSAQGGGTDTQYF.

This clone has just one count. The chain uses TRBV18 and TRBJ2-3, with TRBD1 as a possible D gene (5 bases). Germline V lookup: CDR1 KGHSH, CDR2 LQKENI. There are 12 residues in the CDR3. Deletions cut 2 bases from V and 6 bases from J, with 6 bases between. The CDR3 reads CASSPKGDTQYF. CDR3 nucleotides: TGTGCCAGCTCACCAAAGGGGGATACGCAGTATTTT.

The V and J genes are TRBV5-1 and TRBJ1-6, with D tentatively TRBD1 (5 bases). Germline V CDR1 and CDR2: SGHRS, YFSETQ. Trimming stripped 2 bases from V and 10 bases from J, with 10 bases between. The CDR3 loop spans 13 amino acids. The chain's CDR3 is CASSFGEGSPLHF. The CDR3 DNA is TGCGCCAGCAGCTTCGGCGAGGGGTCACCCCTCCACTTT.

This clone was observed a single time. The chain carries TRBV7-2 and TRBJ2-5, with 10 bases that match TRBD1. The better agreement between TRBJ2-7 and the DNA end casts doubt on the J call. The CDR3 is 16 amino acids. From germline, CDR1 is SGHTA and CDR2 FQGNSA. The CDR3 DNA reads TGTGCCAGCAGCTTCGCGCCCCCCGGGACAGGGGTCGAGCAGTACTTC. Amino acids: CASSFAPPGTGVEQYF.

The chain uses TRBV13 and TRBJ1-1; unclear D gene. Germline V gene sequence: CDR1 PRHDT, CDR2 FYEKMQ (reference sequence). The V and J ends lost 1 base and 1 base respectively, with 4 bases between them. This CDR3 is built from 13 residues. Here the CDR3 DNA reads TGTGCCAGCAGCTTAGAGGGGAACACTGAAGCTTTCTTT. Translating it yields CASSLEGNTEAFF.

The CDR3 bases are TGTGCCAGCCATCCCGGGACAGGGGCGTACACCGGGGAGCTGTTTTTT. This codes for CASHPGTGAYTGELFF. The chain uses TRBV19 and TRBJ2-2; 10 bases map to TRBD1. CDR1 is LNHDA and CDR2 is SQIVND in the germline V gene (reference sequence). V shed 9 bases, J shed 3 bases, and the junction held 10 bases outside the gene matches. This CDR3 is built from 16 residues.

The V call is TRBV2, the J call TRBJ2-7; 7 bases are shared with TRBD1. The CDR3 covers 16 residues. Germline-derived CDR1 and CDR2 are SNHLY and FYNNEI. Trimming cost V 1 base and J 6 bases; bases outside gene matches: 12. The CDR3, as DNA: TGTGCCAGCAGTGAAGGAGTGGACAGGTCCTATGGCGAGCAGTACTTC. Its protein product is CASSEGVDRSYGEQYF. The full variable domain, its missing parts supplied by reference TRBV2 and TRBJ2-7, is EPEVTQTPSHQVTQMGQEVILRCVPISNHLYFYWYRQILGQKVEFLVSFYNNEISEKSEIFDDQFSVERPDGSNFTLKIRSTKLEDSAMYFCASSEGVDRSYGEQYFGPGTRLTVT.

J is TRBJ1-1 and V is TRBV30, with D possibly TRBD1 on 5 matching bases. Germline-derived CDR1 and CDR2 are GTSNPN and SVGIG (reference sequence). The V gene lost 7 bases and the J gene lost 6 bases, with 12 bases spanning the gap. This CDR3 has 11 amino acids. The CDR3 DNA reads TGTGCCTTCGGGGGGTACTCTGAAGCTTTCTTT. Translated: CAFGGYSEAFF. Based on the CDR3 plus reference TRBV30 and TRBJ1-1, the full variable domain is SQTIHQWPATLVQPVGSPLSLECTVEGTSNPNLYWYRQAAGRGLQLLFYSVGIGQISSEVPQNLSASRPQDRQFILSSKKLLLSDSGFYLCAFGGYSEAFFGQGTRLTVV.

The chain links TRBV29-1 to TRBJ1-1; D gene unclear. CDR3 length equals 11 residues. Trimming cost V 4 bases and J 5 bases, with 8 bases left between them. Per germline, CDR1 SQVTM and CDR2 ANQGSEA. CDR3 nucleotide sequence: TGCAGCGTTGTCCCCGGAACTGAAGCTTTCTTT. Translated: CSVVPGTEAFF.

The genes are TRBV6-4 and TRBJ1-1, with D unclear. The CDR3 runs to 13 residues. The V and J ends lost 4 bases and 1 base respectively, with 7 bases between them. Per the germline V gene, CDR1 is MRHNA and CDR2 is SNTAGT. The chain's CDR3 is CASSVGENTEAFF. The CDR3 region has the DNA TGTGCCAGCAGTGTCGGAGAGAACACTGAAGCTTTCTTT.

The V gene is TRBV7-9, the J gene TRBJ2-3; no definite D call. Per germline, CDR1 SEHNR and CDR2 FQNEAQ (reference sequence). The CDR3 totals 13 residues. V was trimmed by 1 base and J by 2 bases, leaving 4 bases between them. DNA of the CDR3: TGTGCCAGCAGCTTAGACCTCACAGATACGCAGTATTTT. Encoded protein: CASSLDLTDTQYF.

The chain combines TRBV12-5 with TRBJ1-1; TRBD1 agrees at 8 bases. The J segment lost 3 bases and the V segment lost 6 bases, leaving 9 bases of the junction unmatched. CDR1 and CDR2 from the germline V gene are LGHNT and FRNRAP. The CDR3 length is 15 residues. CDR3 nucleotides: TGTGCTAGTGGGCGGGACAGGAAAGGAGACACTGAAGCTTTCTTT. It codes for CASGRDRKGDTEAFF.

This chain uses TRBV5-6 with TRBJ2-7; 8 bases map to TRBD1. This CDR3 contains 14 residues. The junction had 5 bases not matched to a gene; V was cut back by 4 bases and J by 2 bases. The germline V gene encodes CDR1 SGHDT and CDR2 YYEEEE. The chain's CDR3 is CASSEPGQAYEQYF. The CDR3 nucleotides read TGTGCCAGCAGCGAACCGGGACAGGCCTACGAGCAGTACTTC.

The CDR3 loop reads CASSETLGVDTQYF. The CDR3 DNA reads as TGTGCCAGCAGCGAGACACTGGGGGTGGATACGCAGTATTTT. V and J are TRBV7-9 and TRBJ2-3; D is tentatively TRBD1 or TRBD2 (5 bases each). The CDR3 is 14 amino acids. Germline V lookup: CDR1 SEHNR, CDR2 FQNEAQ (reference sequence). Trimming removed 5 bases from V and 6 bases from J, with 15 bases in between.